The entry below describes one T cell receptor (beta chain). Antigen: not known. The entry originates in a study of cytomegalovirus exposure and HLA in healthy donors. The germline CDR1 and CDR2 sequences are MGHRA and YSYEKL. The CDR3 loop spans 15 amino acids. The V and J ends lost 0 bases and 10 bases respectively, with 13 bases between them. Regarding the study as a whole: When analyzed later, the rates of TCR association showed variation by HLA locus, with DRB1 the most and HLA-C the fewest. The study found most TCR sequences rare, yet found some public TCRs in many donors. Associated with HLA alleles at 0.05 false discovery rate in a later analysis were some 18,000 TCR beta sequences. What a later analysis reportedly showed was that an Asian-associated ancestry cluster had fewer N-insertions than the approximately 670-donor mean.

PCR amplification relied on 60 Vbeta primers (plus 13 Jbeta primers). Assay used: immunoSEQ multiplex PCR; TCRdb lists only in-frame clones, some missing. The sample holds 180,000 or so clones, 80% seen once. The gene calls are TRBV4-1 and TRBJ1-6; D is perhaps TRBD1 (6 bases). This clonotype was obtained from a woman aged 25 to 39 in good health and CMV-seronegative. Material for sequencing was PBMCs. CDR3 amino acids: CASSQEGGGQSPLHF. The CDR3, as DNA: TGCGCCAGCAGCCAAGAAGGGGGGGGCCAGTCACCCCTCCACTTT.